This TCR beta chain derives from a study of blood T cell repertoires in COVID-19. About the study: Sites across the United States, Italy and Spain contributed samples from acute and convalescent COVID-19. T cells, B-cell-depleted T cells, or PBMCs provided the cDNA or gDNA that served as material.

Per the study methods: Estimation of nucleated cell counts relied on the amplification of reference gene primers. Using immunoSEQ multiplex PCR, the repertoire was profiled, and TCRdb retains in-frame clones only, with some absent. For V, J and clone size, that table is used; D and trimming come from the DNA. The sample has 150,000 to 200,000 clones, around 74% seen once. The CDR3 covers 14 residues. Germline values: CDR1 LNHDA, CDR2 SQIVND (reference sequence). The V segment lost 6 bases and the J segment 3 bases; nucleotides outside the gene matches: 1. V is TRBV19 and J is TRBJ2-3, with 12 bases fitting TRBD2. Sequencing input: peripheral blood. This receptor was identified in a man between 70 and 80 years old with acute or convalescent COVID-19. The CDR3 nucleotides are TGTGCCAGTAGAACTAGCGGGGGGACAGATACGCAGTATTTT. Its translation is CASRTSGGTDTQYF.